This T cell receptor beta chain appears in the sequencing data of a study of breast tumors, draining lymph nodes, adjacent tissues. The germline V gene has CDR1 MNHNS and CDR2 SASEGT. CDR3 length equals 15 residues. V lost 7 bases and J lost 8; bases outside the gene matches: 13. TCRdb reanalysed the multiplex PCR reads using MiXCR and keeps one entry per CDR3 protein. The data contain about 20,000 distinct CDR3 sequences, about 60% of them singletons. The sequenced material came from breast tumor tissue. This clonotype was sampled from a female donor with breast cancer. Some clones in this sample may be carry-over from other donors' samples. The chain employs TRBV6-1 and TRBJ1-2; 10 bases agree with TRBD1. The DNA for the CDR3 is TGTGCCAGCAATTTCGGAGACAGGGGGCTTGCGGGCTACACCTTC. Translating gives CASNFGDRGLAGYTF.